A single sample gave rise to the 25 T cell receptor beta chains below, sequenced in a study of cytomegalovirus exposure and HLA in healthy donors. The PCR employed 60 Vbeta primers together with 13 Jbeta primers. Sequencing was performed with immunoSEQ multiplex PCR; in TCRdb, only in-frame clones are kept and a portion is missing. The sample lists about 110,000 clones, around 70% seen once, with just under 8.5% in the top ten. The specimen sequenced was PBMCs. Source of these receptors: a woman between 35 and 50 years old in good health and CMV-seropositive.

CDR3 in DNA: TGTGCCAGCAGTTACCGGTCCTTTCACACAGATACGCAGTATTTT. Its translation is CASSYRSFHTDTQYF. This rearrangement joins TRBV6-6 to TRBJ2-3; no definite D call. The CDR3 spans 15 residues. V lost 2 bases, J lost 2 bases, and 11 bases lay in between. Germline loops: CDR1 MNHNY, CDR2 SVGAGI (reference sequence).

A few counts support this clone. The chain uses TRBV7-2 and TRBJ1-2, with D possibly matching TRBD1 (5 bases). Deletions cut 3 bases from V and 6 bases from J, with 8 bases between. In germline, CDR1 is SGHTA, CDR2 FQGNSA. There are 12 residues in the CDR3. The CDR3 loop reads CASSFIGDGYTF. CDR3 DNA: TGTGCCAGCAGCTTTATAGGGGATGGCTACACCTTC.

CDR3 sequence: CASSPGETQYF. CDR3 DNA: TGTGCCAGCAGCCCGGGGGAGACCCAGTACTTC. The chain links TRBV7-2 to TRBJ2-5, with a weak D call TRBD2 (5 bases). The germline V and J ends were trimmed by 5 bases and 5 bases, with 6 bases remaining between them. The germline CDR1 and CDR2 sequences are SGHTA and FQGNSA. The CDR3 consists of 11 residues.

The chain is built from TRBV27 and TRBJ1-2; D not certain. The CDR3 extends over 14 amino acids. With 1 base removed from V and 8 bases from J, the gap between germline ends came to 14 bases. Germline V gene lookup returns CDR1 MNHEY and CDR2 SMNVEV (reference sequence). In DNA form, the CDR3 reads TGTGCCAGCAGTTTATATACGGAGTCGGGGGGCTACACCTTC. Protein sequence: CASSLYTESGGYTF.

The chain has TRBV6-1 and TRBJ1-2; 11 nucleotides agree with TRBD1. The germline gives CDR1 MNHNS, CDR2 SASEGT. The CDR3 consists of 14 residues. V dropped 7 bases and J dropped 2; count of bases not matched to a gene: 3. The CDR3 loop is CASTWTGGNYGYTF. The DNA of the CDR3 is TGTGCCAGCACCTGGACAGGGGGCAACTATGGCTACACCTTC.

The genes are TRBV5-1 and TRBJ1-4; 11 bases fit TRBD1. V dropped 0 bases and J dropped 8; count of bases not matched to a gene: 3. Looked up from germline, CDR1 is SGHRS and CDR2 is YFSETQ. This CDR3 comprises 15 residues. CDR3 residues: CASSLADRGQEKLFF. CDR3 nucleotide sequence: TGCGCCAGCAGCTTGGCGGACAGGGGGCAAGAAAAACTGTTTTTT.

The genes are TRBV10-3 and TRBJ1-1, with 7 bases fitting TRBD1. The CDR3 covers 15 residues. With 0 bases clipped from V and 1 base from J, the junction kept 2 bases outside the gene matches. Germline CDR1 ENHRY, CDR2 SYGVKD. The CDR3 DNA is TGTGCCATCAGTGAGTCCGGGACAGAGAACACTGAAGCTTTCTTT. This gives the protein CAISESGTENTEAFF.

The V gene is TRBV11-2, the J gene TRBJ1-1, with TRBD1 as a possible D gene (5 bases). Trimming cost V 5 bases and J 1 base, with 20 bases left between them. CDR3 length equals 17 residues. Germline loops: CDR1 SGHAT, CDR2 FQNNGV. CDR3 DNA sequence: TGTGCCAGCAGCCTGTCCTACTGGGCAGGGCAGAACACTGAAGCTTTCTTT. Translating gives CASSLSYWAGQNTEAFF. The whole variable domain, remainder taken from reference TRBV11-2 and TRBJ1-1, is EAGVAQSPRYKIIEKRQSVAFWCNPISGHATLYWYQQILGQGPKLLIQFQNNGVVDDSQLPKDRFSAERLKGVDSTLKIQPAKLEDSAVYLCASSLSYWAGQNTEAFFGQGTRLTVV.

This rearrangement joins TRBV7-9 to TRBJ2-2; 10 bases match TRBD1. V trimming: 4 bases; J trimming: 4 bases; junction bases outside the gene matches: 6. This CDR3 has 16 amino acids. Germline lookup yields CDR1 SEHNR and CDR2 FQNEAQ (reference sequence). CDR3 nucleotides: TGTGCCAGCAGCTCAATACGGACAGGGGGCACCGGGGAGCTGTTTTTT. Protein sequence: CASSSIRTGGTGELFF.

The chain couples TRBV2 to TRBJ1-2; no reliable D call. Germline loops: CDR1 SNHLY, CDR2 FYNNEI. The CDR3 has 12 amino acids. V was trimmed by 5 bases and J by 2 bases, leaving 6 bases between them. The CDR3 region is CASSSGNYGYTF. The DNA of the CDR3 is TGTGCCAGCAGTTCCGGGAACTATGGCTACACCTTC.

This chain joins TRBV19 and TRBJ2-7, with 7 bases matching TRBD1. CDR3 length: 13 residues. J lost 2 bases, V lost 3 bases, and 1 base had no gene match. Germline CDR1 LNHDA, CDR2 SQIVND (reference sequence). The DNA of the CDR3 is TGTGCCAGTAGTATGGGACAGACCTACGAGCAGTACTTC. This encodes CASSMGQTYEQYF.

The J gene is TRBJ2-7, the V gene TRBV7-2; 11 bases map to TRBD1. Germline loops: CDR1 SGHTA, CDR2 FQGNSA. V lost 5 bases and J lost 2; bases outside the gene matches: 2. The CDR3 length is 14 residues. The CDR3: CASSQDRGPYEQYF. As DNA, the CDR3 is TGTGCCAGCAGCCAGGACAGGGGGCCCTACGAGCAGTACTTC.

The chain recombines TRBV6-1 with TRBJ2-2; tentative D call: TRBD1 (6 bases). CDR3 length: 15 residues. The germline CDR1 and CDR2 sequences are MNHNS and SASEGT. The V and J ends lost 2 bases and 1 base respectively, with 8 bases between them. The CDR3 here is CASSEQGRNTGELFF. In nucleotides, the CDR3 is TGTGCCAGCAGTGAACAGGGGCGGAACACCGGGGAGCTGTTTTTT.

The CDR3 DNA reads as TGTGCCAGCAGTGAAACAGATCAGAACACTGAAGCTTTCTTT. It specifies CASSETDQNTEAFF. J is TRBJ1-1 and V is TRBV2; D is unclear. V lost 2 bases and J 1 base, leaving 8 bases between the germline ends. Germline values: CDR1 SNHLY, CDR2 FYNNEI. The CDR3 runs 14 residues.

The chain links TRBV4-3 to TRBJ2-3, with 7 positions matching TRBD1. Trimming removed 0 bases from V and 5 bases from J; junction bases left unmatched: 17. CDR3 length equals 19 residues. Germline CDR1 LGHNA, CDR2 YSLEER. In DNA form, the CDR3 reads TGCGCCAGCAGCCAAGATCGATTCGGAGATGGGACAGCGAAAGATACGCAGTATTTT. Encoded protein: CASSQDRFGDGTAKDTQYF.

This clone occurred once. The CDR3 loop reads CASSLVRGDSGEQYF. DNA of the CDR3: TGCGCCAGCAGCTTGGTTCGGGGGGATTCAGGCGAGCAGTACTTC. The V and J genes are TRBV5-1 and TRBJ2-7; TRBD2 matches at 7 bases. From germline, CDR1 is SGHRS and CDR2 YFSETQ. CDR3 length equals 15 residues. V shed 0 bases and J 6 bases; nucleotides not matched to a gene: 9.

The CDR3 sequence: CASSQKGLQETQYF. The CDR3 DNA follows: TGTGCCAGCAGCCAAAAGGGACTCCAAGAGACCCAGTACTTC. The chain is built from TRBV4-2 and TRBJ2-5, with D possibly TRBD2 on 6 matching bases. CDR3 length: 14 amino acids. V was cut by 2 bases and J by 1 base, with 8 bases left in between. The germline CDR1 and CDR2 sequences are LGHNA and YNFKEQ.

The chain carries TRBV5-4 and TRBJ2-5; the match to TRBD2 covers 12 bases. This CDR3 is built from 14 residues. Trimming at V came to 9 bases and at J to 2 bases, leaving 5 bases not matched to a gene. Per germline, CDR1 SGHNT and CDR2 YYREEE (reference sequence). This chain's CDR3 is CATRTSGVQETQYF. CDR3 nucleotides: TGTGCCACGCGGACTAGCGGGGTTCAAGAGACCCAGTACTTC.

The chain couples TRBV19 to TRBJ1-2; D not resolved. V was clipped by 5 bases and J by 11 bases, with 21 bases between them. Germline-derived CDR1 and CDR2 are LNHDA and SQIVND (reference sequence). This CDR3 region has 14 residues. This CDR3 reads CASSASLAGGSYTF. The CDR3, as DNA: TGTGCCAGTAGTGCATCCCTAGCTGGTGGTTCGTACACCTTC.

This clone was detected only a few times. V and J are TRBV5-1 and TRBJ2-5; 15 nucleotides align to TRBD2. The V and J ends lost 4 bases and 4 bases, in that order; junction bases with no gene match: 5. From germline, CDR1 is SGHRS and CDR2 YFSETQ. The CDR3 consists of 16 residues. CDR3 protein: CASSLGLAGGPETQYF. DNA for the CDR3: TGCGCCAGCAGCCTCGGACTAGCGGGGGGGCCAGAGACCCAGTACTTC.

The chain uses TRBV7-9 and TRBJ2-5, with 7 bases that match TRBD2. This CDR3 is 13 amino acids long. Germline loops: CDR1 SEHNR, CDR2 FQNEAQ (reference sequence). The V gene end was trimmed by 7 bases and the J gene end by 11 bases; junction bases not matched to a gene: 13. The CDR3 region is CASIIGGGAAQYF. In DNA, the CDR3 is TGTGCCAGCATAATCGGGGGAGGGGCAGCGCAGTACTTC.

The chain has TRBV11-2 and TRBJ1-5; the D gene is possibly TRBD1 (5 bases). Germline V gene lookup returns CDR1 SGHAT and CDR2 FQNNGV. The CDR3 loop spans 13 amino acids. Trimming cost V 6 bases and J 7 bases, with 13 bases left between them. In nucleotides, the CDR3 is TGTGCCAGCAGTTCGAGGAGGGACCAGCCCCAGCATTTT. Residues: CASSSRRDQPQHF.

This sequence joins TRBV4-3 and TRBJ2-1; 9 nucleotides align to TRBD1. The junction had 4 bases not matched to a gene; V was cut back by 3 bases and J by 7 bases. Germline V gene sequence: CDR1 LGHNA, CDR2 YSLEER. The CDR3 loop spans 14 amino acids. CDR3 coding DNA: TGCGCCAGCAGCCACAAGACAGGGGGGAATGAGCAGTTCTTC. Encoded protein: CASSHKTGGNEQFF.

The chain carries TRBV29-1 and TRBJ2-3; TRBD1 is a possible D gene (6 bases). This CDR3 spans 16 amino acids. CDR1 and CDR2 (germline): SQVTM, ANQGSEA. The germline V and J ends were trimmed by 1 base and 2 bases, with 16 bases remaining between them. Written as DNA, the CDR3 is TGCAGCGTTGAAGGGGACACAGTCTCGGACACAGATACGCAGTATTTT. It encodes CSVEGDTVSDTDTQYF.

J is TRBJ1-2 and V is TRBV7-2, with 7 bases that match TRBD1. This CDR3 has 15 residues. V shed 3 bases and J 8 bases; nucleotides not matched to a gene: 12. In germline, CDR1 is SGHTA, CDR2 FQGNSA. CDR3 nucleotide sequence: TGTGCCAGCAGCTTCGGGGTAGGGGGCCCTATCGGCTACACCTTC. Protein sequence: CASSFGVGGPIGYTF. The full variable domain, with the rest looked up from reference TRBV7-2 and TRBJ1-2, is GAGVSQSPSNKVTEKGKDVELRCDPISGHTALYWYRQSLGQGLEFLIYFQGNSAPDKSGLPSDRFSAERTGGSVSTLTIQRTQQEDSAVYLCASSFGVGGPIGYTFGSGTRLTVV.